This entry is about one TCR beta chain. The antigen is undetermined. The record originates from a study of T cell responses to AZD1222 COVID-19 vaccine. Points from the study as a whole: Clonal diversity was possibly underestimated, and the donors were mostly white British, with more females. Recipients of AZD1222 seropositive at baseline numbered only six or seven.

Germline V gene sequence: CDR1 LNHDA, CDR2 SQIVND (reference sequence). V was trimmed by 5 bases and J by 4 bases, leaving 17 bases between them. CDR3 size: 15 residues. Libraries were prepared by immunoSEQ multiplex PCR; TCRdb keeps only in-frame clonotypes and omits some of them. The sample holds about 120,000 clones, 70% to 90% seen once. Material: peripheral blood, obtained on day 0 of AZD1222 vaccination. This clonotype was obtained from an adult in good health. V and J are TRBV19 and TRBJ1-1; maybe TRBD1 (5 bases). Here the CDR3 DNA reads TGTGCCAGTAGTCGTCTCAGTCTTCAGGGCACTGAAGCTTTCTTT. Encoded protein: CASSRLSLQGTEAFF.